This TCR beta chain comes out of a study of OX40 agonist ivuxolimab in advanced cancers. In regard to this clone: The antigen remains unidentified.

V lost 4 bases and J lost 0; bases outside the gene matches: 4. The CDR3 extends over 14 amino acids. CDR1 and CDR2 (germline): SGHNT, YYREEE (reference sequence). General study points: By week 6 at 0.1 to 3.0 mg/kg, blood CD4+ and CD8+ T cells had expanded clonally. The average count of expanded clones was higher among CD8+ T cells than among CD4+.

Clones were read by immunoSEQ multiplex PCR, and TCRdb kept only the in-frame ones, dropping some. The sample shows around 92,000 clones, approximately 88% of them seen only once. The genes are TRBV5-4 and TRBJ2-7; 7 bases are a match to TRBD1. The TCR sequence derives from an adult with an advanced solid tumor such as melanoma, head and neck, liver or kidney cancer. The sequencing here drew on CD4+ or CD8+ T cells sorted from blood, taken in a trial of the OX40 agonist ivuxolimab. CDR3 sequence (DNA): TGTGCCAGCAGCCGACAGGGAAACTCCTACGAGCAGTACGTC. Amino acid sequence: CASSRQGNSYEQYV.